This T cell receptor beta chain was recorded in a study of blood T cell repertoires in COVID-19. Study information: Both acute and convalescent COVID-19 samples were obtained from the United States, Italy and Spain.

This CDR3 has 14 residues. Germline-derived CDR1 and CDR2 are LNHDA and SQIVND (reference sequence). Trimming took 5 bases from V and 4 from J, leaving 14 bases between them. Produced via immunoSEQ multiplex PCR; TCRdb's table is partial and in-frame only. This table has some 200,000 clones, approximately 80% appearing once. The rearrangement links TRBV19 to TRBJ1-1; no definite D call. This clonotype was obtained from a human donor in a cohort sampled during active COVID-19. Sequencing was done on a sample of peripheral blood. This chain's CDR3 is CASSVEGRTTEAFF. In DNA, the CDR3 is TGTGCCAGTAGTGTGGAAGGGAGAACCACTGAAGCTTTCTTT.